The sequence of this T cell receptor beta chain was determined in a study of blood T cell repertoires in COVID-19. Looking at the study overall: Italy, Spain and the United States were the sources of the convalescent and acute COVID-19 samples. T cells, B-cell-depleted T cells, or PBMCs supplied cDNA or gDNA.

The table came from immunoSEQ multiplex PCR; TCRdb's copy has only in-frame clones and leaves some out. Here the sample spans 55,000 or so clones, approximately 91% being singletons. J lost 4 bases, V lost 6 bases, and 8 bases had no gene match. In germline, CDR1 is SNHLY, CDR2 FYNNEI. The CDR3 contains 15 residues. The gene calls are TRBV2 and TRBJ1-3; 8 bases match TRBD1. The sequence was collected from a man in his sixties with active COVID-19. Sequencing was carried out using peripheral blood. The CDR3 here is CASSEPGDRGNTIYF. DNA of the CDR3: TGTGCCAGCAGCGAACCAGGGGACAGGGGAAACACCATATATTTT. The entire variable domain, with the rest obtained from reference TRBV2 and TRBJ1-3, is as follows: EPEVTQTPSHQVTQMGQEVILRCVPISNHLYFYWYRQILGQKVEFLVSFYNNEISEKSEIFDDQFSVERPDGSNFTLKIRSTKLEDSAMYFCASSEPGDRGNTIYFGEGSWLTVV.